The entry that follows covers one T cell receptor beta chain sequence. Its antigen is unknown. These data originate in a study of Graves' ophthalmopathy and Graves' hyperthyroidism. Losses at the gene ends were 6 bases for V and 7 bases for J; bases not matched to a gene: 14. This CDR3 region has 15 residues. The germline V gene encodes CDR1 SGHVS and CDR2 FNYEAQ. For repertoire sequencing, the TCR beta CDR3 regions were amplified from RNA transcripts. HTBI primers primed a first-round RT-PCR, and a second-round multiplex PCR followed. TCRdb passed the multiplex PCR reads through MiXCR, listing each CDR3 protein once. The sample carries about 550,000 distinct CDR3 sequences, roughly 39% recorded once. Study results and caveats: The majority of expanded thyroid clonotypes above 0.001 frequency also occurred in blood.

The source of this sequence is an adult man with Graves' hyperthyroidism. Sequencing was carried out using peripheral blood or thyroid tissue (not recorded which). The chain combines TRBV7-6 with TRBJ2-7; 8 nucleotides align to TRBD2. This CDR3 reads CASRRTSGGYNEQYF. CDR3 nucleotides: TGTGCCAGCAGACGAACTAGCGGAGGCTACAATGAGCAGTACTTC.